A single sample gave rise to the 2 T cell receptor beta chains below, sequenced in a study of beta chain features in type 1 diabetes. TCRB transcripts that were expressed got sequenced, as all of the isolated RNA had been reverse transcribed. TCRdb's copy holds only in-frame clones and misses some; the assay was immunoSEQ multiplex PCR. The sample has tens of thousands of clones, under 65% seen once. What was sequenced was Tregs from blood. Source of these receptors: a woman under 30 in good health.

This clone was counted once. This CDR3 reads CASSPLWTSGHSSYNEQFF. CDR3 coding DNA: TGTGCCAGCTCACCTCTTTGGACTAGCGGCCACTCGTCCTACAATGAGCAGTTCTTC. V usage is TRBV18 and J usage is TRBJ2-1; 10 bases fit TRBD2. In germline, CDR1 is KGHSH, CDR2 LQKENI. The CDR3 has 19 residues. After removal of 3 bases from V and 1 base from J, the junction contained 12 bases not matched to a gene.

The chain uses TRBV5-1 and TRBJ2-5; 11 bases are a match to TRBD2. V shed 4 bases and J 4 bases; nucleotides not matched to a gene: 21. Per germline, CDR1 SGHRS and CDR2 YFSETQ. The CDR3 contains 20 residues. In DNA, the CDR3 is TGCGCCAGCAGCGGGCGTTCGCGTAAGGTAGCGGGAGGGCCCGCAGAGACCCAGTACTTC. As protein: CASSGRSRKVAGGPAETQYF.